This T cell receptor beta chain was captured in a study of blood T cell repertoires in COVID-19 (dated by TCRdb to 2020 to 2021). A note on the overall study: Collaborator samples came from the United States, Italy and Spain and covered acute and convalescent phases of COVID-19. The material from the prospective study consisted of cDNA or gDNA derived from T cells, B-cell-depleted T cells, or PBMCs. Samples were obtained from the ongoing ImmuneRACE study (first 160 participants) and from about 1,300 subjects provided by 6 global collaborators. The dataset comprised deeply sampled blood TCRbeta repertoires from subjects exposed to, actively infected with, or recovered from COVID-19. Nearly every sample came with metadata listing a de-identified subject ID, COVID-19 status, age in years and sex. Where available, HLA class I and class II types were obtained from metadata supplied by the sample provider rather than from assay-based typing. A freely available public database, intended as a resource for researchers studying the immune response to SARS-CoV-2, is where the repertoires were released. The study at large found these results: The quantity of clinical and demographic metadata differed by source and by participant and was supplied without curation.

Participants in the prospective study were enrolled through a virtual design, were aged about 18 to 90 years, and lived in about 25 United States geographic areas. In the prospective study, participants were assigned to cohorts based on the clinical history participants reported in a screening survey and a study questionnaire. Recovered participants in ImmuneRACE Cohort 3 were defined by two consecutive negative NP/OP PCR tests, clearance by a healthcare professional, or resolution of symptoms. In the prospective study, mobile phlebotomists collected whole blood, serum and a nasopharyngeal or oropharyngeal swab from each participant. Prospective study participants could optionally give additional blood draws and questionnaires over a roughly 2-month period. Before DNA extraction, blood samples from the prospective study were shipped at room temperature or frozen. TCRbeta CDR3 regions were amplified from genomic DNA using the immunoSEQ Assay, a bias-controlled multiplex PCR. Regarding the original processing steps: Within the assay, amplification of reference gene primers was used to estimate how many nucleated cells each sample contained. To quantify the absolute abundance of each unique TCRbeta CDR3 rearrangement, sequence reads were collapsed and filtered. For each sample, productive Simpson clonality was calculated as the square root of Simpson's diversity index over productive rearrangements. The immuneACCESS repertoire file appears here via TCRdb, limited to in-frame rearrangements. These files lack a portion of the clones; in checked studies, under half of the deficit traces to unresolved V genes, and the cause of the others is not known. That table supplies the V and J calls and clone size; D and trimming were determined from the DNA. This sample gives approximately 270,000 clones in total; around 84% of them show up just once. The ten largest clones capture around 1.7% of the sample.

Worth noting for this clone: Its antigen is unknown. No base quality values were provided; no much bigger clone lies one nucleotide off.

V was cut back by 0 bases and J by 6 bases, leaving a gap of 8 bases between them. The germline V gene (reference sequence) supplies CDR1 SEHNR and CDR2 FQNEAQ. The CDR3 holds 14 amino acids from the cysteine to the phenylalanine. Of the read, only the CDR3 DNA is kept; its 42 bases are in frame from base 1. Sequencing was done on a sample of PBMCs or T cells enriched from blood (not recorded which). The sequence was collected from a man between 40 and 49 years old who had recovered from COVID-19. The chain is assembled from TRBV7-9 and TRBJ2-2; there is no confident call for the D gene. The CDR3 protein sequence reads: CASSLAGGAGELFF. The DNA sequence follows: TGTGCCAGCAGCTTAGCAGGTGGAGCCGGGGAGCTGTTTTTT.